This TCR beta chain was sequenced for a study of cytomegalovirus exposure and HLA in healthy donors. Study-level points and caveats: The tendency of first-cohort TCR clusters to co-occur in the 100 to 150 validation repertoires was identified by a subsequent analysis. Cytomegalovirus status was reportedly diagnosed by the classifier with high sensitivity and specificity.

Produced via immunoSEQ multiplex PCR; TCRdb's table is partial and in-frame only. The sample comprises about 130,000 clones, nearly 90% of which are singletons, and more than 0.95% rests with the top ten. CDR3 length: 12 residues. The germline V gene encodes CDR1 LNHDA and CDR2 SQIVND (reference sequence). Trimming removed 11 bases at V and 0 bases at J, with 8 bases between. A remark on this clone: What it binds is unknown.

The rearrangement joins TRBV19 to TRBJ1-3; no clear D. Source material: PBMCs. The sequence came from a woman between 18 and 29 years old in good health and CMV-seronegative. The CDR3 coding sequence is TGTGCCTCCTCCTACTCTGGAAACACCATATATTTT. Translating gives CASSYSGNTIYF.